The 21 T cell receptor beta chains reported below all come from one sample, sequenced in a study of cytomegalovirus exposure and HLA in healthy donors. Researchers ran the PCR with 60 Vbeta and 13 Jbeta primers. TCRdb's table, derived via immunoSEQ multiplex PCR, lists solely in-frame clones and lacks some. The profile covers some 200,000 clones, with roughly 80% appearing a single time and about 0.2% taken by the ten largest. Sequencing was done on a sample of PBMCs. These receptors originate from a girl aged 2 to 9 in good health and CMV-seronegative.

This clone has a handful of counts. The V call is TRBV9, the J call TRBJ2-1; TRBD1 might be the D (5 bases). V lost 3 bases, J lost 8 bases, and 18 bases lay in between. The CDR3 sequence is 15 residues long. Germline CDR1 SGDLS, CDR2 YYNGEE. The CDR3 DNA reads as TGTGCCAGCAGCGCAGGGATCAGGATAGACCATGAGCAGTTCTTC. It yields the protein CASSAGIRIDHEQFF.

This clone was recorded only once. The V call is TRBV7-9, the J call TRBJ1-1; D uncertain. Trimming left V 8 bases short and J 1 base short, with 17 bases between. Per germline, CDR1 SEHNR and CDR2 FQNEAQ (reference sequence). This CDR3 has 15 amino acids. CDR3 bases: TGTGCCAGCGCCTTCCCTGGCAGAGGGAACACTGAAGCTTTCTTT. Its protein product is CASAFPGRGNTEAFF.

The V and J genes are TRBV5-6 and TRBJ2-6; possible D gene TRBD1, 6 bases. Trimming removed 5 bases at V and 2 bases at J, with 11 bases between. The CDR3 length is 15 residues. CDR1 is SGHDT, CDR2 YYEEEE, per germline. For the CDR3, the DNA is TGTGCCAGCAGTGACACAGGGACTGGGGCCAACGTCCTGACTTTC. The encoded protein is CASSDTGTGANVLTF.

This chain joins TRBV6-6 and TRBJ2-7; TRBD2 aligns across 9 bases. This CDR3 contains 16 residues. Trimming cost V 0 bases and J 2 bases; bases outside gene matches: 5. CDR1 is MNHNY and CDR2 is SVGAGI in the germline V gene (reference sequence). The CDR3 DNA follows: TGTGCCAGCAGTTACTCGGTAGCGGGAGCCCCCTACGAGCAGTACTTC. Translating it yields CASSYSVAGAPYEQYF.

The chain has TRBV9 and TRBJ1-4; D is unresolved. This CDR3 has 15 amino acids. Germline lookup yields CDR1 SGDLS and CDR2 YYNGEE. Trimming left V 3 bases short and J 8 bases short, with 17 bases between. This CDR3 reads CASSAGLTRSEKLFF. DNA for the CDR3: TGTGCCAGCAGCGCCGGCTTGACGAGGAGCGAAAAACTGTTTTTT.

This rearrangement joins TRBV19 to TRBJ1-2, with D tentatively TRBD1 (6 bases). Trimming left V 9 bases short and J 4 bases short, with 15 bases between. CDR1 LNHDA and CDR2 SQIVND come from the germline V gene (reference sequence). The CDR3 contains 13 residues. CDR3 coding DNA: TGTGCCAGCGGTGAGGGGGTAAGCTATGGCTACACCTTC. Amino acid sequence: CASGEGVSYGYTF.

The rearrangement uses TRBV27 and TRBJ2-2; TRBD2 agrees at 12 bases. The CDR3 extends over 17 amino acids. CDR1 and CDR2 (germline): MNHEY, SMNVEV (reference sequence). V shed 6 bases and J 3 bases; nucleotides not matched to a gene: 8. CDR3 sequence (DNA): TGTGCCAGCAGCCCGACTAGCGGGAGACGGGACACCGGGGAGCTGTTTTTT. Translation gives CASSPTSGRRDTGELFF.

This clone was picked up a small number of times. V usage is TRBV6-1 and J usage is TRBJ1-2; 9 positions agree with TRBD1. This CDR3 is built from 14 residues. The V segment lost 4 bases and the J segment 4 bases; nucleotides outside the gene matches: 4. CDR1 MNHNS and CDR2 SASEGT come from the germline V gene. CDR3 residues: CASSGRGQGYGYTF. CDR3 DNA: TGTGCCAGCAGTGGAAGGGGACAGGGCTATGGCTACACCTTC.

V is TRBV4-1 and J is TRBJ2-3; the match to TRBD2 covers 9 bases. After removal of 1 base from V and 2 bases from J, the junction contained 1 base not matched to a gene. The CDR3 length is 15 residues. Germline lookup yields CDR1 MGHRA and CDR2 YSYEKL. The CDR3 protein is CASSQASGITDTQYF. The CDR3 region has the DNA TGCGCCAGCAGCCAAGCTAGCGGGATCACAGATACGCAGTATTTT.

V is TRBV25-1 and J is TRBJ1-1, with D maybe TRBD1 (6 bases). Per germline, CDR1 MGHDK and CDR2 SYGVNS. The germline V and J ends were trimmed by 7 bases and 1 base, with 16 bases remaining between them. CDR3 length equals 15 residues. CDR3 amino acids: CASKGTGWTNTEAFF. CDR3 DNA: TGTGCCAGCAAGGGAACAGGGTGGACGAACACTGAAGCTTTCTTT.

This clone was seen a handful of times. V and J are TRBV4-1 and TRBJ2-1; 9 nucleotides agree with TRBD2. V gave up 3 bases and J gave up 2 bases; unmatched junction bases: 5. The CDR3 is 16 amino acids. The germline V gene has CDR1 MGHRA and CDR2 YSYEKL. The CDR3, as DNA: TGCGCCAGCAGCCATAGCGGGGGAGGCACCTACAATGAGCAGTTCTTC. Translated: CASSHSGGGTYNEQFF.

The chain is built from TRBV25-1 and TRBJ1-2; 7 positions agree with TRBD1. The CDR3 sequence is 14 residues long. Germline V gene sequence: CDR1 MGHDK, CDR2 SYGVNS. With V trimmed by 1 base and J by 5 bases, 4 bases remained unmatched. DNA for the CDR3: TGTGCCAGCAGTGAATCGACAGGGTGGTATGGCTACACCTTC. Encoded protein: CASSESTGWYGYTF.

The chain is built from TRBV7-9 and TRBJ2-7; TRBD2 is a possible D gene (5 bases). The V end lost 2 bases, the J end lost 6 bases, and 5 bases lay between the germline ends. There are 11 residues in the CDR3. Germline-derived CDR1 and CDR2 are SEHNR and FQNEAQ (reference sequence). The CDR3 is CASSLRGEQYF. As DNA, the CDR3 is TGTGCCAGCAGCTTACGGGGCGAGCAGTACTTC.

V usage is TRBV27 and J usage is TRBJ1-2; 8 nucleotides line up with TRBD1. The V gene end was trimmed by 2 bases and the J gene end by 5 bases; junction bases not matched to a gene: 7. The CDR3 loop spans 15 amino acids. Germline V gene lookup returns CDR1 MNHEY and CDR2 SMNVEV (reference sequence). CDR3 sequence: CASSLRQGNGYGYTF. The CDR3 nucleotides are TGTGCCAGCAGTTTAAGACAGGGGAATGGGTATGGCTACACCTTC.

CDR3 coding DNA: TGTGCCAGTAGAGTAACAGGGGGCGTGACTGAAGCTTTCTTT. This sequence encodes CASRVTGGVTEAFF. J is TRBJ1-1 and V is TRBV19; 9 positions agree with TRBD1. After removal of 6 bases from V and 5 bases from J, the junction contained 7 bases not matched to a gene. The CDR3 has 14 residues. The germline gives CDR1 LNHDA, CDR2 SQIVND (reference sequence). Full variable domain (outside the CDR3, taken from reference TRBV19 and TRBJ1-1): DGGITQSPKYLFRKEGQNVTLSCEQNLNHDAMYWYRQDPGQGLRLIYYSQIVNDFQKGDIAEGYSVSREKKESFPLTVTSAQKNPTAFYLCASRVTGGVTEAFFGQGTRLTVV.

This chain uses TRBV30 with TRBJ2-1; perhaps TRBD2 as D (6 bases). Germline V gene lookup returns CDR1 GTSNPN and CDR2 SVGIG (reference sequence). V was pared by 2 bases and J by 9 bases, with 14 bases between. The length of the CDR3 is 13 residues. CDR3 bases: TGTGCCTGGAGTAAACGCGGGATTGGTGAGCAGTTCTTC. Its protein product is CAWSKRGIGEQFF.

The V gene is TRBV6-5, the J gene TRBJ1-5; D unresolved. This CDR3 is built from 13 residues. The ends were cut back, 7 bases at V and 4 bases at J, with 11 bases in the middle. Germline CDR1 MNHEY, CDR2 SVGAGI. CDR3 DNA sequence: TGTGCCAGCAACGGAGGGCTGAATCAGCCCCAGCATTTT. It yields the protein CASNGGLNQPQHF.

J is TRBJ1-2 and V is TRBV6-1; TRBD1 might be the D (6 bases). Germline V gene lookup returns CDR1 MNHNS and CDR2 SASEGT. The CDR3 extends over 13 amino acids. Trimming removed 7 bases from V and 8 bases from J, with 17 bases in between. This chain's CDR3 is CASKGQGRYGYTF. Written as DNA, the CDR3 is TGTGCCAGCAAGGGCCAGGGGCGGTACGGCTACACCTTC.

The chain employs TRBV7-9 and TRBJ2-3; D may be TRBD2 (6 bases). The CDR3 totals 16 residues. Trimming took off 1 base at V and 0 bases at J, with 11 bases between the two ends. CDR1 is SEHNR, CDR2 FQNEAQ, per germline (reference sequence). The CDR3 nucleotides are TGTGCCAGCAGCTTAGGTATTGGGGGGAGCACAGATACGCAGTATTTT. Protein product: CASSLGIGGSTDTQYF.

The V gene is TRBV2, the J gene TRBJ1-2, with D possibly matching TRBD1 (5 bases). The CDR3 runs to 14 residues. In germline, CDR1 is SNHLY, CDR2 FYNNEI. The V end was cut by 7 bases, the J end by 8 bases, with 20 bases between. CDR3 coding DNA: TGTGCCAGCATACAGGCCACCGGGTCCGGCGGCTACACCTTC. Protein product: CASIQATGSGGYTF.

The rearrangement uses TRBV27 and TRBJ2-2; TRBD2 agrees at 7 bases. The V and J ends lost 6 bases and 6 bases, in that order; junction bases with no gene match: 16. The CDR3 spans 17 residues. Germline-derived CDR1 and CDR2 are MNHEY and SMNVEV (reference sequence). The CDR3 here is CASSPTAGTWPAGELFF. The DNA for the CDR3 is TGTGCCAGCAGCCCAACAGCGGGGACTTGGCCGGCCGGGGAGCTGTTTTTT.